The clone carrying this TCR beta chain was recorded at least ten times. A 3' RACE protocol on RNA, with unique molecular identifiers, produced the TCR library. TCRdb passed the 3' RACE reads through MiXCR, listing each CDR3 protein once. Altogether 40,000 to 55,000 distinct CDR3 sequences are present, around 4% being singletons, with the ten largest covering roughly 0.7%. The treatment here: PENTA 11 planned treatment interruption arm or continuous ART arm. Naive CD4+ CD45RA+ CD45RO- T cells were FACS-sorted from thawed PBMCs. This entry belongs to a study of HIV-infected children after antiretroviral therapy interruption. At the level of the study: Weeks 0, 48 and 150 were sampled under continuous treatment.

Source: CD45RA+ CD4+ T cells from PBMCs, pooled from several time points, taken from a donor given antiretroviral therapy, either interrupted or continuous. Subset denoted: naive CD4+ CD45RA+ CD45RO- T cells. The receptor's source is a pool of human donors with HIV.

CDR3 region: CASSQPGENYGYTF. The CDR3 DNA reads as TGTGCCAGCAGTCAACCGGGAGAAAATTATGGCTACACCTTC. The chain joins TRBV28 to TRBJ1-2, with D uncertain. Germline assignment: CDR1 MDHEN and CDR2 SYDVKM. The CDR3 runs 14 residues. Trimming cost V 5 bases and J 5 bases, with 15 bases left between them.